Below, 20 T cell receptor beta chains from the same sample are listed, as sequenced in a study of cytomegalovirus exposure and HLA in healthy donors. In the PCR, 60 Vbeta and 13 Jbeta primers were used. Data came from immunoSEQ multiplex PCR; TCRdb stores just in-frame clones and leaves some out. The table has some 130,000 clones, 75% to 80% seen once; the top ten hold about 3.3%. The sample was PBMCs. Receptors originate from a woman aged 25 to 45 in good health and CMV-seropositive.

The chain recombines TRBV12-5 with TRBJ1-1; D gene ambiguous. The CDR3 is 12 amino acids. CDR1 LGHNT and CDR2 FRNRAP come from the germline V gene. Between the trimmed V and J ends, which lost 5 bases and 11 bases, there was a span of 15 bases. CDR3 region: CASGPDFLEAFF. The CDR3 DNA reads TGTGCTAGTGGTCCAGATTTTTTGGAGGCTTTCTTT.

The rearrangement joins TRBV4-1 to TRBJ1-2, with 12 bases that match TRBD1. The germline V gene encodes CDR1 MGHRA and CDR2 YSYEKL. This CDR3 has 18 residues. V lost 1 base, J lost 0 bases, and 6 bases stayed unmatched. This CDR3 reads CASSQGDRGPFSNYGYTF. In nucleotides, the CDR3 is TGCGCCAGCAGCCAAGGGGACAGGGGGCCCTTCTCTAACTATGGCTACACCTTC.

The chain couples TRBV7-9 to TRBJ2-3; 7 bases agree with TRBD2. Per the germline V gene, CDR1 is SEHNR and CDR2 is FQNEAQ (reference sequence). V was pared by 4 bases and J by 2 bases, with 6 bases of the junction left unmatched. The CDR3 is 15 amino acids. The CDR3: CASSSLASLTDTQYF. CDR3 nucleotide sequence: TGTGCCAGCAGCTCACTAGCGTCACTCACAGATACGCAGTATTTT.

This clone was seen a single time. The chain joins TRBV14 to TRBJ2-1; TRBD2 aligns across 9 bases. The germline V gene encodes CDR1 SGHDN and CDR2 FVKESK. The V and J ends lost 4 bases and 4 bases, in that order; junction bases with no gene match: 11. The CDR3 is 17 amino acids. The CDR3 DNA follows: TGTGCCAGCAGCCGACGGACTGGCGGGGGGGATTACAATGAGCAGTTCTTC. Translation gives CASSRRTGGGDYNEQFF.

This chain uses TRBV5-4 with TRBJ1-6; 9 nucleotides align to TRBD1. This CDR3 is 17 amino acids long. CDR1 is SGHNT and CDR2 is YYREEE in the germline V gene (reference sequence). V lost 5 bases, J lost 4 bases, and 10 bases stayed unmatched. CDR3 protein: CASRDRGKGRYNSPLHF. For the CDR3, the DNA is TGTGCCAGCAGGGACAGGGGTAAGGGAAGATATAATTCACCCCTCCACTTT.

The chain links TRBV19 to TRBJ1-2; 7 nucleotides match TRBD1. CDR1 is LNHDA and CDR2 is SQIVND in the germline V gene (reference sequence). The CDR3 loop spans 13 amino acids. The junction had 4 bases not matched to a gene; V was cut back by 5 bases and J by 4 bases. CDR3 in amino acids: CASSPGTAYGYTF. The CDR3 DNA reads TGTGCCAGTAGTCCTGGGACAGCCTATGGCTACACCTTC.

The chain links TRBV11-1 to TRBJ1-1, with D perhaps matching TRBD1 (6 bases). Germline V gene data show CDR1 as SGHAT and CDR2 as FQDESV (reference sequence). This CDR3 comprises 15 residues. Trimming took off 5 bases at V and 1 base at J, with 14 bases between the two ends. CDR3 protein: CASSHGWGRNTEAFF. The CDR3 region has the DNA TGTGCCAGCAGCCACGGCTGGGGGCGGAACACTGAAGCTTTCTTT.

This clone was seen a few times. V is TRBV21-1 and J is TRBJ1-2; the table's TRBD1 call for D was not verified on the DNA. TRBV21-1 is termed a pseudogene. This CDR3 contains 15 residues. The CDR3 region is CASIPGQGNNYGYTF. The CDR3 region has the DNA TGTGCCAGCATCCCGGGACAGGGGAACAACTATGGCTACACCTTC.

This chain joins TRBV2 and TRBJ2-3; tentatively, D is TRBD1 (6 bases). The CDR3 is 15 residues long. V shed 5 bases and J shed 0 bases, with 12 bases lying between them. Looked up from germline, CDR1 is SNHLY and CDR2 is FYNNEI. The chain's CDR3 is CASSPGHYSTDTQYF. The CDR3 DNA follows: TGTGCCAGCAGTCCGGGACACTATAGCACAGATACGCAGTATTTT.

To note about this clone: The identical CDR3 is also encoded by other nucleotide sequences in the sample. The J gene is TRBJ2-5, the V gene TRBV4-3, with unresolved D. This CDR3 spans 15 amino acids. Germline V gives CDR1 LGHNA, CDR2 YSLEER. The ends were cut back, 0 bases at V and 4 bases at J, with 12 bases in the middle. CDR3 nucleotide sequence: TGCGCCAGCAGCCAAGATAATTTAGTCCGAGAGACCCAGTACTTC. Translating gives CASSQDNLVRETQYF.

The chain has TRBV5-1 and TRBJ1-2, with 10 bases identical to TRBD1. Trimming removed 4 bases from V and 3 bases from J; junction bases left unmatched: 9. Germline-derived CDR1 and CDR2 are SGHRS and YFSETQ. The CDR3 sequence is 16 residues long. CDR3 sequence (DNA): TGCGCCAGCAGCCCGGCGGACAGGGGGTTTCACTATGGCTACACCTTC. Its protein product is CASSPADRGFHYGYTF.

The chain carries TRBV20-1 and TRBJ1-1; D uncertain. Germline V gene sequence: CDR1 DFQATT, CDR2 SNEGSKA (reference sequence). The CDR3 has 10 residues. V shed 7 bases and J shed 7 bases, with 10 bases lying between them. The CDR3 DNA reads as TGCAGTGGCCAGGCCGATGAAGCTTTCTTT. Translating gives CSGQADEAFF.

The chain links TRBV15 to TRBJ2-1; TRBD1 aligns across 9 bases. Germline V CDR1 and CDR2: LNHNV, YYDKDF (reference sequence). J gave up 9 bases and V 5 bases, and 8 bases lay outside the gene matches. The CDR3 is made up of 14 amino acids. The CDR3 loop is CATSYRQGVSEQFF. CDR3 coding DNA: TGTGCCACCAGCTATCGACAGGGGGTTAGTGAGCAGTTCTTC.

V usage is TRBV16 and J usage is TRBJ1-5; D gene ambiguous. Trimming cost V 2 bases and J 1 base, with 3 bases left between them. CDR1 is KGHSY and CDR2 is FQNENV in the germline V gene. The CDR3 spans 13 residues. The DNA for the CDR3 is TGTGCCAGCAGCCAAGGCAGCAATCAGCCCCAGCATTTT. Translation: CASSQGSNQPQHF.

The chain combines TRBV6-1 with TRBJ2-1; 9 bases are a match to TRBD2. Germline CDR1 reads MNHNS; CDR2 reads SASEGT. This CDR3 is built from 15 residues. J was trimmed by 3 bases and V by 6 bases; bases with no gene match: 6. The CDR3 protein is CASSLSSGDYNEQFF. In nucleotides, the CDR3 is TGTGCCAGCAGCCTTTCTAGCGGGGACTACAATGAGCAGTTCTTC.

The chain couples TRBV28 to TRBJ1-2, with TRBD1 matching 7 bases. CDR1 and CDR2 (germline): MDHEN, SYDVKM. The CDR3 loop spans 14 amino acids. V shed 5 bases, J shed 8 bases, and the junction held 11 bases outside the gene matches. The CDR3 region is CASSPPDRPGGYTF. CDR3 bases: TGTGCCAGCAGTCCACCGGACAGGCCGGGGGGCTACACCTTC.

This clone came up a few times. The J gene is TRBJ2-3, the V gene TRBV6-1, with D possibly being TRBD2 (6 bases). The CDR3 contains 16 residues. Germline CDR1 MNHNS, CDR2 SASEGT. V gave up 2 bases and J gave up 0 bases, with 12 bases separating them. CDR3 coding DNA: TGTGCCAGCAGTGAAAGGGGAGGTGCTAGCACAGATACGCAGTATTTT. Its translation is CASSERGGASTDTQYF.

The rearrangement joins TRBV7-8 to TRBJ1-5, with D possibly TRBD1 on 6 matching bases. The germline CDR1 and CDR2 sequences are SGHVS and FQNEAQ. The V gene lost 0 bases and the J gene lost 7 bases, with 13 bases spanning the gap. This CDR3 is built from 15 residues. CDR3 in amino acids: CASSLAVQGLQPQHF. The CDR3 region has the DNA TGTGCCAGCAGCTTAGCCGTTCAGGGGTTACAGCCCCAGCATTTT.

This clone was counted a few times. This CDR3 is CASSSPTVLNTEAFF. Written as DNA, the CDR3 is TGTGCCAGCAGTTCCCCGACAGTATTGAACACTGAAGCTTTCTTT. The chain uses TRBV6-5 and TRBJ1-1, with D possibly being TRBD1 (5 bases). Germline CDR1 is MNHEY and CDR2 is SVGAGI. Trimming left V 4 bases short and J 0 bases short, with 12 bases between. The CDR3 covers 15 residues.

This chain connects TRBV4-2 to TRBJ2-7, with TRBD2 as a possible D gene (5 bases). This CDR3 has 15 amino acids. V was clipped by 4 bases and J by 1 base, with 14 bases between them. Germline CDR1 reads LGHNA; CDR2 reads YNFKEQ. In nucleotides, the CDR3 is TGTGCCAGCAGCCGCCAAGAGGGTACATCCTACGAGCAGTACTTC. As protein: CASSRQEGTSYEQYF.